Each of the 27 T cell receptor beta chains below was sequenced from the same sample in a study of stem cell transplantation in POMP-related autoinflammatory disease. TCRdb's table, derived via immunoSEQ multiplex PCR, lists solely in-frame clones and lacks some. The table includes 68,000 or so clones, approximately 91% detected once. The material sequenced was CD4+ T cells from PBMCs, taken after stem cell transplantation. The receptors were sampled from a human patient with POMP-related autoinflammation and immune dysregulation (PRAID). Some T cells may be transferred from the graft donor.

V gene TRBV29-1 combines with J gene TRBJ2-5, with D perhaps TRBD1 (5 bases). Germline CDR1 and CDR2: SQVTM and ANQGSEA. This CDR3 contains 15 residues. V lost 1 base and J lost 1, with 13 bases in between. The CDR3 spells CSVEGTRAVQETQYF. The CDR3 bases are TGCAGCGTTGAAGGGACAAGGGCCGTCCAAGAGACCCAGTACTTC.

The DNA of the CDR3 is TGTGCCAGCAGTCACCCCCTGCGGGGTGCCCTATACAATGAGCAGTTCTTC. This translates into CASSHPLRGALYNEQFF. This chain links TRBV28 with TRBJ2-1; D is possibly TRBD2 (6 bases). Germline CDR1 is MDHEN and CDR2 is SYDVKM. V was trimmed by 5 bases and J by 4 bases, leaving 21 bases between them. This CDR3 is 17 amino acids long.

The V gene is TRBV5-1, the J gene TRBJ2-5; weak D call: TRBD1 (5 bases). CDR1 and CDR2 (germline): SGHRS, YFSETQ. This CDR3 spans 16 amino acids. Trimming pared 4 bases from V and 0 bases from J, leaving 16 bases between. CDR3 sequence: CASSPKTVSYQETQYF. The CDR3 DNA reads TGCGCCAGCAGCCCGAAGACAGTTTCGTACCAAGAGACCCAGTACTTC.

The chain carries TRBV24-1 and TRBJ2-3; the D is unclear. The CDR3 consists of 12 residues. Trimming left V 1 base short and J 2 bases short, with 0 bases between. Germline lookup yields CDR1 KGHDR and CDR2 SFDVKD. As DNA, the CDR3 is TGTGCCACCAGTGATTTCACAGATACGCAGTATTTT. Protein: CATSDFTDTQYF.

This rearrangement joins TRBV18 to TRBJ2-2; D is possibly TRBD1 (5 bases). CDR1 is KGHSH and CDR2 is LQKENI in the germline V gene. The ends were cut back, 0 bases at V and 3 bases at J, with 8 bases in the middle. This CDR3 comprises 15 residues. The chain's CDR3 is CASSPPQGDTGELFF. CDR3 DNA sequence: TGTGCCAGCTCACCACCTCAGGGCGACACCGGGGAGCTGTTTTTT.

The rearrangement links TRBV19 to TRBJ2-5, with unresolved D. In germline, CDR1 is LNHDA, CDR2 SQIVND (reference sequence). Deletions cut 2 bases from V and 3 bases from J, with 16 bases between. The CDR3 length is 16 residues. The CDR3 bases are TGTGCCAGTAGTATATTTGGCTCGCCCTATAAAGAGACCCAGTACTTC. Translated, it gives CASSIFGSPYKETQYF.

Only one count was recorded for this clone. The rearrangement joins TRBV23-1 to TRBJ2-7; 11 positions agree with TRBD1. TRBV23-1 is classed as an ORF, of uncertain function. Trimming removed 8 bases from V and 5 bases from J; junction bases left unmatched: 17. The CDR3 covers 17 residues. The CDR3 sequence is CASRTPPGQGGIDEQYV. The CDR3 DNA reads as TGCGCCAGCCGAACCCCTCCGGGACAGGGGGGAATCGACGAGCAGTACGTC.

The table lists this clone with a count of one. The rearrangement joins TRBV7-8 to TRBJ2-3; 16 positions agree with TRBD2. From germline, CDR1 is SGHVS and CDR2 FQNEAQ. Trimming cost V 3 bases and J 8 bases; bases outside gene matches: 2. This CDR3 is 15 amino acids long. CDR3 in amino acids: CASSFGTSGRGTQYF. The CDR3 region has the DNA TGTGCCAGCAGCTTCGGGACTAGCGGGAGGGGTACGCAGTATTTT.

The gene calls are TRBV19 and TRBJ2-5, with D possibly being TRBD1 or TRBD2 (5 bases each). The CDR3 runs 14 residues. With 4 bases removed from V and 2 bases from J, the gap between germline ends came to 11 bases. Per the germline V gene, CDR1 is LNHDA and CDR2 is SQIVND (reference sequence). The CDR3 protein is CASSTRGAQETQYF. DNA for the CDR3: TGTGCCAGTAGTACGCGAGGGGCACAAGAGACCCAGTACTTC.

The J gene is TRBJ2-1, the V gene TRBV7-2, with a possible D match to TRBD2 (6 bases). V lost 1 base and J lost 0, with 10 bases in between. The CDR3 covers 16 residues. Germline CDR1 is SGHTA and CDR2 is FQGNSA. In nucleotides, the CDR3 is TGTGCCAGCAGCTTAGAATCCGGGGGCTCCTACAATGAGCAGTTCTTC. Translating gives CASSLESGGSYNEQFF.

In DNA, the CDR3 is TGCGCCAGCAGCCAAGCAAGGGTGACAAGGTGGGCAGATACGCAGTATTTT. Translation gives CASSQARVTRWADTQYF. V and J are TRBV4-1 and TRBJ2-3; D remains unclear. Per germline, CDR1 MGHRA and CDR2 YSYEKL. The CDR3 is made up of 17 amino acids. With 1 base removed from V and 4 bases from J, the gap between germline ends came to 18 bases.

This chain links TRBV11-2 with TRBJ2-3; 10 bases align to TRBD1. With 5 bases clipped from V and 7 bases from J, the junction kept 6 bases outside the gene matches. Looked up from germline, CDR1 is SGHAT and CDR2 is FQNNGV. This CDR3 contains 14 residues. The CDR3 nucleotides read TGTGCCAGCAGCCAGAGGACAGGGGGAAATACGCAGTATTTT. Amino acid sequence: CASSQRTGGNTQYF.

This clone was seen a single time. This chain joins TRBV5-1 and TRBJ1-3; D is uncertain. Between the trimmed V and J ends, which lost 2 bases and 0 bases, there was a span of 12 bases. The CDR3 has 16 amino acids. Germline CDR1 is SGHRS and CDR2 is YFSETQ. Written as DNA, the CDR3 is TGCGCCAGCAGCTTCAGCCCCCATGGCTCTGGAAACACCATATATTTT. This encodes CASSFSPHGSGNTIYF.

The V gene is TRBV24-1, the J gene TRBJ2-3; 9 bases line up with TRBD1. Germline-derived CDR1 and CDR2 are KGHDR and SFDVKD. The V and J ends lost 5 bases and 4 bases, in that order; junction bases with no gene match: 6. The CDR3 length is 15 residues. CDR3 sequence (DNA): TGTGCCACCAGTGCGAGGGACAGGGAAGCAGATACGCAGTATTTT. Protein sequence: CATSARDREADTQYF.

The chain joins TRBV27 to TRBJ2-7; 7 nucleotides align to TRBD1. With 2 bases clipped from V and 2 bases from J, the junction kept 6 bases outside the gene matches. CDR1 is MNHEY, CDR2 SMNVEV, per germline (reference sequence). This CDR3 is 15 amino acids long. The CDR3: CASSLADRYTYEQYF. As DNA, the CDR3 is TGTGCCAGCAGTTTAGCGGACAGGTACACCTACGAGCAGTACTTC.

The rearrangement links TRBV5-1 to TRBJ2-3, with D maybe TRBD1 (6 bases). This CDR3 comprises 18 residues. Trimming removed 4 bases at V and 2 bases at J, with 23 bases between. Germline V gene data show CDR1 as SGHRS and CDR2 as YFSETQ. For the CDR3, the DNA is TGCGCCAGCAGCCATCCTCCTGGACAGCCGACCACCACAGATACGCAGTATTTT. Protein product: CASSHPPGQPTTTDTQYF.

A few counts support this clone. The genes are TRBV11-2 and TRBJ2-1; 7 bases are shared with TRBD1. The germline V gene has CDR1 SGHAT and CDR2 FQNNGV. V lost 0 bases to trimming and J lost 5 bases; unmatched junction nucleotides: 4. The CDR3 is 15 residues long. CDR3 bases: TGTGCCAGCAGCTTAGATTGGACAGGCCACAATGAGCAGTTCTTC. It encodes CASSLDWTGHNEQFF.

The gene calls are TRBV24-1 and TRBJ2-1; maybe TRBD1 (6 bases). Trimming cost V 4 bases and J 7 bases, with 16 bases left between them. The germline CDR1 and CDR2 sequences are KGHDR and SFDVKD. This CDR3 contains 15 residues. The CDR3 bases are TGTGCCACCAGTGAATCTACAGGGTTTGGAAATGAGCAGTTCTTC. The encoded protein is CATSESTGFGNEQFF.

The chain links TRBV15 to TRBJ2-7; D uncertain. CDR3 size: 14 residues. The V end lost 1 base, the J end lost 5 bases, and 12 bases lay between the germline ends. Germline V lookup: CDR1 LNHNV, CDR2 YYDKDF (reference sequence). The chain's CDR3 is CATSRVRVSNEQYV. CDR3 nucleotide sequence: TGTGCCACCAGCAGAGTTAGGGTGTCCAACGAGCAGTACGTC.

This chain uses TRBV14 with TRBJ2-1; D not resolved. V was cut by 5 bases and J by 6 bases, with 14 bases left in between. Germline-derived CDR1 and CDR2 are SGHDN and FVKESK. This CDR3 contains 14 residues. CDR3 nucleotide sequence: TGTGCCAGCAGCTCTCGACGGCATGGCAATGAGCAGTTCTTC. This sequence encodes CASSSRRHGNEQFF.

This rearrangement joins TRBV2 to TRBJ1-2; TRBD1 aligns across 8 bases. The J segment lost 1 base and the V segment lost 4 bases, leaving 11 bases of the junction unmatched. The germline gives CDR1 SNHLY, CDR2 FYNNEI. This CDR3 spans 17 amino acids. This CDR3 reads CASSARQGKAFNYGYTF. In nucleotides, the CDR3 is TGTGCCAGCAGTGCGCGACAGGGGAAGGCGTTTAACTATGGCTACACCTTC.

V gene TRBV19 combines with J gene TRBJ2-1, with a weak D call TRBD2 (6 bases). CDR3 length equals 16 residues. The germline V gene has CDR1 LNHDA and CDR2 SQIVND (reference sequence). V was trimmed by 2 bases and J by 4 bases, leaving 15 bases between them. CDR3 amino acids: CASSIRRPGRYNEQFF. The CDR3 DNA reads as TGTGCCAGTAGTATAAGGAGGCCAGGGAGGTACAATGAGCAGTTCTTC.

The rearrangement links TRBV4-2 to TRBJ1-4, with 7 bases matching TRBD1. CDR1 is LGHNA, CDR2 YNFKEQ, per germline. The trim removed 5 bases at V and 3 bases at J, leaving 9 bases unmatched. The CDR3 covers 16 residues. This CDR3 reads CASSLRKTGSNEKLFF. CDR3 coding DNA: TGTGCCAGCAGCTTAAGAAAGACAGGGTCTAATGAAAAACTGTTTTTT.

The rearrangement links TRBV2 to TRBJ2-7, with a possible D match to TRBD2 (6 bases). Per germline, CDR1 SNHLY and CDR2 FYNNEI. Trimming took 5 bases from V and 4 from J, leaving 27 bases between them. CDR3 length: 18 amino acids. The CDR3 is CASSKEIASRVRGYEQYF. The CDR3, as DNA: TGTGCCAGCAGTAAAGAGATCGCTTCGCGGGTCCGGGGGTACGAGCAGTACTTC.

The genes are TRBV6-1 and TRBJ2-1; 10 nucleotides agree with TRBD2. With V trimmed by 1 base and J by 5 bases, 8 bases remained unmatched. CDR1 MNHNS and CDR2 SASEGT come from the germline V gene. The CDR3 extends over 17 amino acids. CDR3 bases: TGTGCCAGCAGTGAAGAGGCTAGCGGGAGTTATAACAATGAGCAGTTCTTC. Translating gives CASSEEASGSYNNEQFF.

The chain uses TRBV4-1 and TRBJ1-2; D perhaps matches TRBD1 (5 bases). This CDR3 has 11 residues. The V gene lost 9 bases and the J gene lost 7 bases, with 12 bases spanning the gap. Germline CDR1 MGHRA, CDR2 YSYEKL. In nucleotides, the CDR3 is TGCGCCAGTTTGGGAGGGGCTGGCTACACCTTC. As protein: CASLGGAGYTF.

In its sample, this clone was seen a few times. The chain is built from TRBV4-1 and TRBJ2-5; 11 bases fit TRBD2. Unmatched junction bases numbered 8, after V lost 6 bases and J lost 5 bases. The CDR3 is made up of 15 amino acids. CDR1 MGHRA and CDR2 YSYEKL come from the germline V gene. CDR3 protein: CASRLRLAGSETQYF. CDR3 DNA sequence: TGCGCCAGCAGACTCCGACTAGCGGGGTCTGAGACCCAGTACTTC.